Sequencing of this T cell receptor beta chain was carried out in a study of siplizumab effects on memory and regulatory T cells. As concerns this clone: Its antigen is still unknown.

Study conclusions and caveats: Roughly 75-95% of proliferating CD4+ or CD8+ clones defied assignment to a naive or memory phenotype.

The table came from immunoSEQ multiplex PCR; TCRdb's copy has only in-frame clones and leaves some out. The data hold more than 85,000 clones, with about 90% observed a single time. V gave up 4 bases and J gave up 4 bases; unmatched junction bases: 6. Germline lookup yields CDR1 SGDLS and CDR2 YYNGEE. The CDR3 has 14 residues. Sequenced input: CD4+ T cells sorted from blood. The chain employs TRBV9 and TRBJ2-7; 9 positions agree with TRBD1. This TCR came from a human donor in good health. CDR3 in DNA: TGTGCCAGCAGCCCAGGACAGGGGACGTACGAGCAGTACTTC. Its translation is CASSPGQGTYEQYF.